The next 32 T cell receptor beta chains were all read from a single sample in a study of cytotoxic CD8 clonotypes in ibrutinib-treated CLL. TCRdb keeps only in-frame clones here, not all; method: immunoSEQ multiplex PCR. The table lists about 130,000 clones, about four fifths of them singletons. Specimen: PBMCs, collected after 12 months of ibrutinib treatment. The receptors derive from a human donor with chronic lymphocytic leukemia.

This clone was seen just once. The chain joins TRBV5-1 to TRBJ2-7, with D perhaps TRBD2 (5 bases). The CDR3 totals 14 residues. In germline, CDR1 is SGHRS, CDR2 YFSETQ. The V and J ends lost 6 bases and 0 bases respectively, with 13 bases between them. CDR3 DNA sequence: TGCGCCAGCAAAAGCGGCGAGAGCTCCTACGAGCAGTACTTC. Translation gives CASKSGESSYEQYF.

The rearrangement joins TRBV4-3 to TRBJ2-2; possibly TRBD1 for D (6 bases). The germline V gene encodes CDR1 LGHNA and CDR2 YSLEER. This CDR3 has 15 amino acids. V gave up 3 bases and J gave up 0 bases, with 8 bases separating them. The CDR3 spells CASSQGTTNTGELFF. Written as DNA, the CDR3 is TGCGCCAGCAGCCAGGGGACAACGAACACCGGGGAGCTGTTTTTT.

The CDR3 is CASSRTGGYTEAFF. The CDR3, as DNA: TGTGCCAGCAGCAGGACAGGGGGCTACACTGAAGCTTTCTTT. The rearrangement uses TRBV21-1 and TRBJ1-1; the table gives TRBD1 as D, unverified against the DNA. TRBV21-1 is a documented pseudogene. The CDR3 runs to 14 residues.

The gene calls are TRBV19 and TRBJ2-3; D perhaps matches TRBD2 (5 bases). CDR1 LNHDA and CDR2 SQIVND come from the germline V gene (reference sequence). Trimming took off 0 bases at V and 11 bases at J, with 12 bases between the two ends. This CDR3 has 13 amino acids. CDR3 in DNA: TGTGCCAGTAGTATAGATCTGTCGGGATGGCAGTATTTT. It specifies CASSIDLSGWQYF.

J is TRBJ2-7 and V is TRBV7-9; 12 positions agree with TRBD2. Trimming took 5 bases from V and 2 from J; bases not matched to a gene: 4. Looked up from germline, CDR1 is SEHNR and CDR2 is FQNEAQ (reference sequence). The CDR3 extends over 15 amino acids. The CDR3 region has the DNA TGTGCCAGCAGCCCTTGGACTAGCGGGACCTACGAGCAGTACTTC. It specifies CASSPWTSGTYEQYF.

This chain links TRBV19 with TRBJ2-4; the D gene is possibly TRBD2 (6 bases). The CDR3 sequence is 15 residues long. Per the germline V gene, CDR1 is LNHDA and CDR2 is SQIVND (reference sequence). V was clipped by 3 bases and J by 8 bases, with 17 bases between them. CDR3 amino acids: CASSIPGDYEDIQYF. Written as DNA, the CDR3 is TGTGCCAGTAGTATCCCGGGAGACTACGAGGACATTCAGTACTTC.

V and J are TRBV4-3 and TRBJ2-7, with D perhaps matching TRBD1 (5 bases). CDR3 length: 20 amino acids. The ends were cut back, 0 bases at V and 0 bases at J, with 24 bases in the middle. Germline CDR1 is LGHNA and CDR2 is YSLEER. CDR3 amino acids: CASSQEWEQVVGPSSYEQYF. The CDR3 coding sequence is TGCGCCAGCAGCCAAGAGTGGGAACAGGTGGTGGGCCCCAGCTCCTACGAGCAGTACTTC.

The chain combines TRBV6-1 with TRBJ2-7; TRBD1 might be the D (5 bases). Germline values: CDR1 MNHNS, CDR2 SASEGT. The CDR3 has 14 amino acids. Trimming stripped 5 bases from V and 6 bases from J, with 17 bases between. In nucleotides, the CDR3 is TGTGCCAGCAGTCCCAGTCTTCAGGGATTCGAGCAGTACTTC. Encoded protein: CASSPSLQGFEQYF.

The V gene is TRBV5-8, the J gene TRBJ2-5; no reliable D call. Trimming pared 4 bases from V and 4 bases from J, leaving 17 bases between. The CDR3 has 15 amino acids. CDR1 is SGHTS, CDR2 YDEGEE, per germline. The CDR3 reads CASSPRSGFTETQYF. DNA of the CDR3: TGTGCCAGCAGCCCCCGGTCGGGTTTCACAGAGACCCAGTACTTC.

V usage is TRBV4-2 and J usage is TRBJ1-3; D unresolved. Trimming shortened V by 1 base and J by 4 bases, and 8 bases separated the two germline ends. The CDR3 contains 14 residues. Germline V gene sequence: CDR1 LGHNA, CDR2 YNFKEQ. The CDR3 sequence: CASSQGGYGNTIYF. CDR3 DNA sequence: TGTGCCAGCAGCCAAGGAGGGTACGGAAACACCATATATTTT.

The chain links TRBV5-4 to TRBJ2-1, with D possibly being TRBD1 (5 bases). Germline V gene sequence: CDR1 SGHNT, CDR2 YYREEE (reference sequence). The length of the CDR3 is 14 residues. V lost 4 bases and J lost 6, with 14 bases in between. The CDR3 DNA reads as TGTGCCAGCAGCATGGACACCCCGTTCAATGAGCAGTTCTTC. This gives the protein CASSMDTPFNEQFF.

The V and J genes are TRBV5-1 and TRBJ1-1; D call uncertain. This CDR3 spans 13 amino acids. The ends were cut back, 0 bases at V and 6 bases at J, with 9 bases in the middle. Germline V gene sequence: CDR1 SGHRS, CDR2 YFSETQ. The CDR3 DNA reads as TGCGCCAGCAGCTTGGAAGGTTTAGCTGAAGCTTTCTTT. Amino acids: CASSLEGLAEAFF.

The chain has TRBV5-4 and TRBJ1-1; D gene uncertain. From germline, CDR1 is SGHNT and CDR2 YYREEE (reference sequence). The CDR3 consists of 14 residues. V shed 4 bases and J shed 0 bases, with 10 bases lying between them. The chain's CDR3 is CASSIERMNTEAFF. The CDR3 DNA sequence: TGTGCCAGCAGCATAGAACGGATGAACACTGAAGCTTTCTTT.

The rearrangement links TRBV19 to TRBJ2-5; D unclear. From germline, CDR1 is LNHDA and CDR2 SQIVND (reference sequence). The CDR3 sequence is 13 residues long. V shed 5 bases and J shed 7 bases, with 14 bases lying between them. In DNA, the CDR3 is TGTGCCAGTAGTGCGTCCCTATTGGGGACCCAGTACTTC. It translates to CASSASLLGTQYF.

The rearrangement links TRBV9 to TRBJ2-2; 13 positions match TRBD2. Germline V gives CDR1 SGDLS, CDR2 YYNGEE. This CDR3 region has 18 residues. V trimming: 4 bases; J trimming: 2 bases; junction bases outside the gene matches: 8. The CDR3 sequence: CASSPRLAGGLNTGELFF. CDR3 coding DNA: TGTGCCAGCAGCCCTAGACTAGCGGGAGGTCTAAACACCGGGGAGCTGTTTTTT.

This rearrangement joins TRBV18 to TRBJ2-7, with a tentative D call TRBD2 (5 bases). Germline V gene data show CDR1 as KGHSH and CDR2 as LQKENI. This CDR3 spans 15 amino acids. V lost 1 base to trimming and J lost 3 bases, with 13 bases between them. The CDR3 bases are TGTGCCAGCTCACCACGGACTTCGCTATTCTACGAGCAGTACTTC. Translating gives CASSPRTSLFYEQYF.

The chain carries TRBV7-2 and TRBJ2-7; maybe TRBD2 (6 bases). The CDR3 sequence is 15 residues long. V was clipped by 5 bases and J by 3 bases, with 17 bases between them. Germline CDR1 and CDR2: SGHTA and FQGNSA. The DNA for the CDR3 is TGTGCCAGCAGCCCCTCCCGGGGACTTTACTACGAGCAGTACTTC. As protein: CASSPSRGLYYEQYF.

The V call is TRBV29-1, the J call TRBJ1-1; D remains ambiguous. The CDR3 consists of 12 residues. Trimming pared 4 bases from V and 0 bases from J, leaving 6 bases between. CDR1 is SQVTM, CDR2 ANQGSEA, per germline. The CDR3 region is CSVAHLNTEAFF. The CDR3 DNA reads as TGCAGCGTTGCGCATCTGAACACTGAAGCTTTCTTT.

The chain uses TRBV4-3 and TRBJ2-1; D possibly corresponds to TRBD2 (5 bases). The length of the CDR3 is 14 residues. Germline CDR1 LGHNA, CDR2 YSLEER. V dropped 2 bases and J dropped 6 bases, with 11 bases sitting between them. The CDR3 region is CASSQTRGPNEQFF. In DNA form, the CDR3 reads TGCGCCAGCAGCCAAACCCGGGGTCCCAATGAGCAGTTCTTC.

In regard to this clone: The junction differs from germline at one of its ends, possibly a read error. This CDR3 reads CASSHRLGYEQYF. The CDR3 DNA follows: TGCGCCAGCAGCCACAGACTAGGCTACGAGCAGTACTTC. The chain combines TRBV7-9 with TRBJ2-7; D may be TRBD2 (6 bases). Germline values: CDR1 SEHNR, CDR2 FQNEAQ (reference sequence). There are 13 residues in the CDR3.

The J gene is TRBJ2-7, the V gene TRBV4-1, with TRBD1 matching over 9 bases. After removal of 5 bases from V and 4 bases from J, the junction contained 6 bases not matched to a gene. The V gene's germline CDR1 is MGHRA and CDR2 YSYEKL. The CDR3 contains 14 residues. The CDR3 bases are TGCGCCAGCAGCTGGGGACAGGGAGTGTACGAGCAGTACTTC. Amino acids: CASSWGQGVYEQYF.

In its sample, this clone was seen once. This chain links TRBV5-8 with TRBJ2-1; TRBD2 matches at 7 bases. Germline loops: CDR1 SGHTS, CDR2 YDEGEE. The CDR3 is made up of 20 amino acids. J was trimmed by 4 bases and V by 0 bases; bases with no gene match: 19. This CDR3 reads CASSLVGSGFFKRDYNEQFF. In DNA, the CDR3 is TGTGCCAGCAGCTTGGTGGGTAGCGGGTTCTTCAAACGGGATTACAATGAGCAGTTCTTC.

The V gene is TRBV4-3, the J gene TRBJ2-7, with 7 bases identical to TRBD1. This CDR3 has 15 amino acids. Germline V gene lookup returns CDR1 LGHNA and CDR2 YSLEER. Trimming cost V 4 bases and J 2 bases; bases outside gene matches: 8. The CDR3 protein is CASSLGQPTTYEQYF. For the CDR3, the DNA is TGCGCCAGCAGCCTGGGACAGCCCACCACCTACGAGCAGTACTTC.

The V gene is TRBV30, the J gene TRBJ1-5; no clear D. The CDR3 extends over 15 amino acids. Germline assignment: CDR1 GTSNPN and CDR2 SVGIG (reference sequence). The germline V and J ends were trimmed by 3 bases and 1 base, with 13 bases remaining between them. CDR3 region: CAWSYGKLSNQPQHF. DNA for the CDR3: TGTGCCTGGAGCTACGGCAAGCTGAGCAATCAGCCCCAGCATTTT.

In DNA form, the CDR3 reads TGTGCCAGCAGCCAACTCAACGGGGGGCTTTGGTCGGATACGCAGTATTTT. Translation gives CASSQLNGGLWSDTQYF. The chain has TRBV4-2 and TRBJ2-3; a weak D match, TRBD2 (7 bases). The CDR3 consists of 17 residues. The germline CDR1 and CDR2 sequences are LGHNA and YNFKEQ. The V and J ends lost 2 bases and 6 bases respectively, with 21 bases between them.

The V call is TRBV9, the J call TRBJ2-7; TRBD2 might be the D (6 bases). V was clipped by 4 bases and J by 0 bases, with 14 bases between them. The V gene's germline CDR1 is SGDLS and CDR2 YYNGEE. The CDR3 length is 15 residues. The CDR3, as DNA: TGTGCCAGCAGCCTTGGACTATCGAGCTCCTACGAGCAGTACTTC. It translates to CASSLGLSSSYEQYF.

The V and J genes are TRBV7-2 and TRBJ2-1; D is unresolved. This CDR3 comprises 14 residues. Trimming removed 7 bases at V and 0 bases at J, with 10 bases between. Germline CDR1 SGHTA, CDR2 FQGNSA. The CDR3 is CASKIRSSYNEQFF. CDR3 nucleotides: TGTGCCAGCAAGATACGGAGCTCCTACAATGAGCAGTTCTTC.

The chain is built from TRBV30 and TRBJ1-6; TRBD1 agrees at 7 bases. The CDR3 spans 16 residues. Trimming at V came to 3 bases and at J to 2 bases, leaving 7 bases not matched to a gene. Germline loops: CDR1 GTSNPN, CDR2 SVGIG (reference sequence). The CDR3 DNA reads TGTGCCTGGAGAGCAGACAGGGACCCCTATAATTCACCCCTCCACTTT. Translation: CAWRADRDPYNSPLHF.

The chain has TRBV7-9 and TRBJ2-3; 9 positions match TRBD2. The CDR3 sequence is 18 residues long. With V trimmed by 0 bases and J by 7 bases, 14 bases remained unmatched. Germline-derived CDR1 and CDR2 are SEHNR and FQNEAQ (reference sequence). The CDR3 region is CASSLAPGRREGRNTQYF. As DNA, the CDR3 is TGTGCCAGCAGCTTAGCCCCCGGTCGGCGGGAGGGCCGAAATACGCAGTATTTT. The complete variable domain, with remaining parts taken from reference TRBV7-9 and TRBJ2-3, reads DTGVSQNPRHKITKRGQNVTFRCDPISEHNRLYWYRQTLGQGPEFLTYFQNEAQLEKSRLLSDRFSAERPKGSFSTLEIQRTEQGDSAMYLCASSLAPGRREGRNTQYFGPGTRLTVL.

The rearrangement uses TRBV27 and TRBJ2-5; D is undetermined. CDR1 and CDR2 from the germline V gene are MNHEY and SMNVEV (reference sequence). Trimming cost V 3 bases and J 1 base, with 6 bases left between them. This CDR3 region has 13 residues. CDR3 DNA sequence: TGTGCCAGCAGTTTTAGGAGCCAAGAGACCCAGTACTTC. It translates to CASSFRSQETQYF.

The V call is TRBV19, the J call TRBJ2-7, with D uncertain. V lost 0 bases and J lost 2, with 8 bases in between. The CDR3 contains 14 residues. From germline, CDR1 is LNHDA and CDR2 SQIVND (reference sequence). CDR3 amino acids: CASSIEALAYEQYF. The CDR3 region has the DNA TGTGCCAGTAGTATAGAAGCTCTTGCCTACGAGCAGTACTTC.

This chain uses TRBV6-6 with TRBJ1-2; perhaps TRBD1 as D (6 bases). Trimming stripped 5 bases from V and 8 bases from J, with 18 bases between. Germline V gene data show CDR1 as MNHNY and CDR2 as SVGAGI (reference sequence). This CDR3 is built from 14 residues. In DNA form, the CDR3 reads TGTGCCAGCAGTCTACAGGGAGCCTTGGTGGGCTACACCTTC. Protein sequence: CASSLQGALVGYTF.